One sample yielded the 8 T cell receptor beta chains listed below, sequenced in a study of a mutant IDH1 vaccine in newly diagnosed glioma. Time point specified: baseline, week 1 (first vaccination visit). The sample's treatment: pre-vaccination baseline after standard-of-care therapy. This table comes from immunoSEQ multiplex PCR, and its TCRdb copy is limited to in-frame clones, with some not included. This table has tens of thousands of clones, 83% appearing once. The sample here was PBMCs, taken from a glioma patient treated with radiotherapy, temozolomide or both. These receptors were collected from a woman aged 45-59 years with glioma.

The chain uses TRBV27 and TRBJ1-2, with TRBD1 as a possible D gene (6 bases). In germline, CDR1 is MNHEY, CDR2 SMNVEV (reference sequence). This CDR3 comprises 13 residues. Trimming stripped 6 bases from V and 8 bases from J, with 16 bases between. The CDR3 coding sequence is TGTGCCAGCAGCCAATACACAGGGTGGGGCTACACCTTC. Its protein is CASSQYTGWGYTF.

This clone was picked up a small number of times. This chain uses TRBV6-6 with TRBJ1-5; D remains unclear. Per the germline V gene, CDR1 is MNHNY and CDR2 is SVGAGI (reference sequence). The CDR3 covers 15 residues. V dropped 8 bases and J dropped 1 base, with 15 bases sitting between them. The CDR3 loop is CASDSGSRSNQPQHF. CDR3 sequence (DNA): TGTGCCAGCGATAGTGGCTCTCGAAGCAATCAGCCCCAGCATTTT.

This sequence joins TRBV7-2 and TRBJ2-2, with 7 bases aligning to TRBD1. With 4 bases clipped from V and 1 base from J, the junction kept 6 bases outside the gene matches. Germline CDR1 SGHTA, CDR2 FQGNSA. The CDR3 spans 16 residues. The CDR3 DNA is TGTGCCAGCAGCTCCGGACAGGCGGGGAACACCGGGGAGCTGTTTTTT. It specifies CASSSGQAGNTGELFF. Full variable domain (outside the CDR3, taken from reference TRBV7-2 and TRBJ2-2): GAGVSQSPSNKVTEKGKDVELRCDPISGHTALYWYRQSLGQGLEFLIYFQGNSAPDKSGLPSDRFSAERTGGSVSTLTIQRTQQEDSAVYLCASSSGQAGNTGELFFGEGSRLTVL.

This clone has only a few counts. The chain uses TRBV29-1 and TRBJ1-5, with unresolved D. There are 13 residues in the CDR3. Germline-derived CDR1 and CDR2 are SQVTM and ANQGSEA. V lost 4 bases, J lost 7 bases, and 14 bases lay in between. The CDR3 nucleotides are TGCAGCGTTGGGTCGATGGGAGGGCAGCCCCAGCATTTT. This sequence encodes CSVGSMGGQPQHF.

This clone was seen a few times. The J gene is TRBJ1-1, the V gene TRBV6-5; D uncertain. CDR1 MNHEY and CDR2 SVGAGI come from the germline V gene. This CDR3 contains 14 residues. Trimming removed 2 bases at V and 0 bases at J, with 7 bases between. As DNA, the CDR3 is TGTGCCAGCAGTTACGGGAGCATGAACACTGAAGCTTTCTTT. Translation gives CASSYGSMNTEAFF.

The rearrangement links TRBV5-1 to TRBJ2-7, with unresolved D. CDR1 and CDR2 (germline): SGHRS, YFSETQ. V was clipped by 0 bases and J by 0 bases, with 7 bases between them. CDR3 length: 14 amino acids. DNA of the CDR3: TGCGCCAGCAGCTTGGACCTCAACTCCTACGAGCAGTACTTC. It encodes CASSLDLNSYEQYF. Full variable domain (outside the CDR3, taken from reference TRBV5-1 and TRBJ2-7): KAGVTQTPRYLIKTRGQQVTLSCSPISGHRSVSWYQQTPGQGLQFLFEYFSETQRNKGNFPGRFSGRQFSNSRSEMNVSTLELGDSALYLCASSLDLNSYEQYFGPGTRLTVT.

V gene TRBV20-1 combines with J gene TRBJ1-2, with 9 bases matching TRBD1. Per the germline V gene, CDR1 is DFQATT and CDR2 is SNEGSKA (reference sequence). The CDR3 loop spans 11 amino acids. CDR3 nucleotides: TGCAGCGCTGGGACAGGGAATGGCTACACCTTC. Its translation: CSAGTGNGYTF.

CDR3 sequence (DNA): TGTGCCAGCACCTTAGGACAGGCGGGCAATCAGCCCCAGCATTTT. It translates to CASTLGQAGNQPQHF. The V and J genes are TRBV28 and TRBJ1-5; 7 bases map to TRBD1. Germline V gene lookup returns CDR1 MDHEN and CDR2 SYDVKM. J was trimmed by 2 bases and V by 7 bases; bases with no gene match: 8. The CDR3 covers 15 residues.